The TCR beta chain described here comes from a study of blood T cells in healthy people across ages. Broader study findings: With donor CMV status unknown, expanded clonotype changes were possibly confounded.

The CDR3 totals 17 residues. Trimming cost V 5 bases and J 1 base; bases outside gene matches: 12. CDR1 and CDR2 (germline): LGHNA, YNFKEQ. This clonotype was seen only a few times. Its antigen is not identified. Peripheral blood from each donor was collected in a volume of 9.5 to 10 milliliters. For the second PCR, which ran for about 7 to 11 cycles, a sample-barcoded 5' primer and a J-beta primer mix were used. The template-switch adaptor, which had 12 random nucleotides, put a tag on each cDNA molecule. Each CDR3 protein is one row after TCRdb ran MiXCR on the 5' RACE reads. The sample lists about 1.5 million distinct CDR3 sequences; roughly 43% were seen once.

The sequence came from a woman aged 18-30 years in good health. The chain is built from TRBV4-2 and TRBJ2-7; the match to TRBD2 covers 9 bases. Sequencing was done on a sample of blood. DNA for the CDR3: TGTGCCAGCAGCGGTCTAGCGGGGAACGTGCGTTCCTACGAGCAGTACTTC. This encodes CASSGLAGNVRSYEQYF.